The clone carrying this T cell receptor (beta chain) showed up just a few times. Its target is unknown. The data belong to a study of human T cells and chemical hapten exposure. Study results and limitations: There were significantly more large CDR3 similarity clusters among expanded TCRs than among controls.

The time point was: pre-sensitization, week 0. Stated treatment: therapeutic diphenylcyclopropenone sensitization with weekly scalp DPC. Unfractionated whole blood was the source of the extracted total RNA. Investigators collected blood before applying each patch test. Alopecia patients deemed DPC-suitable, aged 18 to 70, excluding pregnancy. TCRdb reanalysed the RACE reads using MiXCR and keeps one entry per CDR3 protein. The top ten hold 9.6% of the sample, which has about 55,000 distinct CDR3 sequences, 9.5% to 10% seen once. This sample comprised whole blood, obtained in connection with sensitization to the hapten diphenylcyclopropenone (DPC). The source is a woman younger than 45 with alopecia areata. Some clones in this sample may be carry-over from other donors' samples.

The CDR3 region has the DNA TGTGCCAGCAGTTTGGACTCACCCGGGACTAGCGGGGGGGCAGCAGATACGCAGTATTTT. It yields the protein CASSLDSPGTSGGAADTQYF. The chain uses TRBV27 and TRBJ2-3; 16 bases align to TRBD2. Per germline, CDR1 MNHEY and CDR2 SMNVEV (reference sequence). Trimming took 3 bases from V and 4 from J; bases not matched to a gene: 13. The CDR3 consists of 20 residues.